Listed below are T cell receptor beta chains from one sample, sequenced in a study of T cell responses to AZD1222 COVID-19 vaccine. Measured with immunoSEQ multiplex PCR; TCRdb has only the in-frame clones, and not every one. The table has approximately 85,000 clones, around 85% seen once. Sequencing used peripheral blood, obtained on day 0 of AZD1222 vaccination. The source of these receptors is an adult in good health. CDR3s include the opening cysteine and the closing phenylalanine or tryptophan. A D gene is named only where the DNA matches it firmly.

TRBJ1-1,TRBV9,NA,CASSVVPGTPEAFF
TRBJ1-1,TRBV7-3,NA,CASSPLGAMNTEAFF
TRBJ2-5,TRBV27,NA,CASSNKVEETQYF
TRBJ1-6,TRBV5-1,TRBD1,CASSLSPWTGGYNSPLHF
TRBJ1-2,TRBV6-5,TRBD1,CASSEQGNYGYTF
TRBJ2-5,TRBV29-1,NA,CSVEEETQYF
TRBJ1-1,TRBV28,TRBD1,CASSSAGQGPNTEAFF
TRBJ2-1,TRBV5-4,NA,CASSLPAGVYNEQFF
TRBJ2-1,TRBV20-1,TRBD2,CSASPFGLADYNEQFF
TRBJ2-1,TRBV28,TRBD2,CASSPGLAGNNEQFF
TRBJ2-1,TRBV7-8,TRBD2,CASSTGLGNEQFF
TRBJ1-4,TRBV5-1,NA,CASSLAAQGNEKLFF
TRBJ2-5,TRBV27,NA,CASSLWGRQETQYF
TRBJ1-6,TRBV13,TRBD1,CASSLEGQGNSPLHF
TRBJ2-5,TRBV24-1,NA,CATSEGGAGQETQYF
TRBJ2-7,TRBV10-1,NA,CASSESGGGEQYF
TRBJ2-1,TRBV19,TRBD2,CASSPRGGLEQFF
TRBJ2-3,TRBV6-1,TRBD2,CASSEWGGGTDTQYF
TRBJ2-5,TRBV14,TRBD2,CASSQHAGERSVTQYF
TRBJ2-1,TRBV28,NA,CAIGQYNEQFF
TRBJ1-5,TRBV15,NA,CATSRGGGSNQPQHF
TRBJ2-5,TRBV11-1,TRBD2,CASSLAELAGDQETQYF
TRBJ2-2,TRBV11-3,NA,CASSWRLGYTTGELFF
TRBJ1-1,TRBV18,NA,CASSPIGEVTEAFF
TRBJ1-5,TRBV29-1,NA,CSVEWGSNQPQHF
TRBJ1-5,TRBV19,NA,CASSAAGIGNQPQHF
TRBJ2-3,TRBV19,NA,CASRTVAGSDTQYF
TRBJ2-7,TRBV2,NA,CASSEPSGVSYEQYF
TRBJ1-3,TRBV29-1,NA,CSVEDQDTSGNTIYF
TRBJ2-7,TRBV28,TRBD1,CASEGDRVLEQYF
TRBJ1-1,TRBV29-1,NA,CSALDGGTEAFF
TRBJ2-7,TRBV18,NA,CASASRGGEQYF
TRBJ1-5,TRBV4-1,NA,CASSQTQINNQPQHF
TRBJ2-5,TRBV5-1,TRBD2,CASSLLGAGGIQETQYF
TRBJ1-1,TRBV11-2,NA,CASSLDLSNTEAFF
TRBJ2-7,TRBV15,TRBD1,CATSREGQGVYEQYF
TRBJ2-5,TRBV5-6,NA,CASSYPGIQETQYF
TRBJ2-2,TRBV24-1,NA,CATSRAAPPGELFF
TRBJ1-1,TRBV5-6,NA,CASSYRANTEAFF
TRBJ1-2,TRBV6-5,TRBD1,CASSTSGGGIEGYTF
TRBJ1-5,TRBV6-1,NA,CASSGQSNQPQHF